These 23 T cell receptor beta chains were sequenced from one sample in a study of T cell clones after liver transplantation. The table came from immunoSEQ multiplex PCR; TCRdb's copy has only in-frame clones and leaves some out. The profile covers approximately 100,000 clones, with around 84% appearing a single time and roughly 2.8% taken by the ten largest. Sequenced material: CD4+ T cells from blood, taken around 4 years after liver transplant. Every receptor here comes from a human patient who received a liver transplant. A share of the T cells may be of graft donor origin.

The chain links TRBV5-1 to TRBJ2-7, with D perhaps TRBD1 (5 bases). The CDR3 totals 13 residues. Trimming stripped 5 bases from V and 0 bases from J, with 9 bases between. Germline V gene data show CDR1 as SGHRS and CDR2 as YFSETQ. CDR3 DNA: TGCGCCAGCAGAGAAGGGGCCTCCTACGAGCAGTACTTC. This sequence encodes CASREGASYEQYF.

V and J are TRBV5-4 and TRBJ2-1, with 8 bases fitting TRBD1. The CDR3 has 14 residues. The germline gives CDR1 SGHNT, CDR2 YYREEE (reference sequence). V was pared by 4 bases and J by 12 bases, with 12 bases of the junction left unmatched. In DNA, the CDR3 is TGTGCCAGCAGCACGGGACAGGAATCGTCTTGGCAGTTCTTC. Amino acids: CASSTGQESSWQFF.

The CDR3 protein is CASSLSGETDTQYF. CDR3 coding DNA: TGTGCCAGCAGCCTTAGCGGGGAAACAGATACGCAGTATTTT. This chain links TRBV5-4 with TRBJ2-3, with 8 nucleotides matching TRBD2. The V and J ends lost 4 bases and 3 bases, in that order; junction bases with no gene match: 4. The germline gives CDR1 SGHNT, CDR2 YYREEE (reference sequence). The CDR3 runs 14 residues.

This chain uses TRBV27 with TRBJ2-5; possible D gene TRBD1, 5 bases. The ends were cut back, 5 bases at V and 7 bases at J, with 14 bases in the middle. The CDR3 length is 13 residues. CDR1 and CDR2 from the germline V gene are MNHEY and SMNVEV (reference sequence). The CDR3 DNA reads TGTGCCAGCAGTCCCGAGACAGTCCGGACCCAGTACTTC. Protein sequence: CASSPETVRTQYF.

The V call is TRBV9, the J call TRBJ1-2; possibly TRBD1 for D (5 bases). The germline gives CDR1 SGDLS, CDR2 YYNGEE. CDR3 length equals 15 residues. Deletions cut 4 bases from V and 4 bases from J, with 17 bases between. CDR3 loop: CASSPGGGTAYGYTF. CDR3 nucleotides: TGTGCCAGCAGCCCCGGCGGGGGTACCGCCTATGGCTACACCTTC.

This clone has only a few counts. This chain links TRBV27 with TRBJ2-7; the D gene could be TRBD1 or TRBD2 (5 bases each). Trimming left V 6 bases short and J 3 bases short, with 18 bases between. This CDR3 comprises 15 residues. Germline assignment: CDR1 MNHEY and CDR2 SMNVEV (reference sequence). The chain's CDR3 is CASRPGTRPFYEQYF. As DNA, the CDR3 is TGTGCCAGCAGACCCGGGACGCGGCCTTTCTACGAGCAGTACTTC.

The CDR3 region is CASSLGLAGVYPFF. CDR3 DNA sequence: TGTGCCAGCAGCTTAGGGCTAGCGGGAGTATATCCGTTCTTC. The gene calls are TRBV11-2 and TRBJ2-1, with 10 nucleotides matching TRBD2. Trimming took 1 base from V and 15 from J; bases not matched to a gene: 9. This CDR3 region has 14 residues. Germline V CDR1 and CDR2: SGHAT, FQNNGV.

As regards this clone: One end of the junction varies from germline; a read error may be responsible. The chain employs TRBV6-5 and TRBJ1-2; D gene ambiguous. CDR3 length: 13 amino acids. Germline V gives CDR1 MNHEY, CDR2 SVGAGI. CDR3 DNA: TGTGCCAGCATGGTCAGGTCTAACTGTGGCTACACCTTC. This translates into CASMVRSNCGYTF.

The chain links TRBV5-1 to TRBJ2-7, with 10 positions matching TRBD1. This CDR3 has 14 residues. Trimming took 3 bases from V and 2 from J; bases not matched to a gene: 2. The germline gives CDR1 SGHRS, CDR2 YFSETQ. This chain's CDR3 is CASSSTGGAYEQYF. DNA of the CDR3: TGCGCCAGCAGCTCGACAGGGGGCGCCTACGAGCAGTACTTC.

This clone appeared once. The J gene is TRBJ2-5, the V gene TRBV4-1; D is perhaps TRBD2 (6 bases). V was pared by 1 base and J by 1 base, with 7 bases between. Germline V CDR1 and CDR2: MGHRA, YSYEKL. CDR3 length: 14 amino acids. CDR3 nucleotide sequence: TGCGCCAGCAGCCAAGGGGGGGTCCAAGAGACCCAGTACTTC. It encodes CASSQGGVQETQYF.

This clone was detected only a few times. The rearrangement uses TRBV7-9 and TRBJ2-7, with no clear D. There are 12 residues in the CDR3. V was cut by 6 bases and J by 4 bases, with 10 bases left in between. CDR1 SEHNR and CDR2 FQNEAQ come from the germline V gene (reference sequence). The CDR3 nucleotides read TGTGCCAGCAGGCCCTTATCTTACGAGCAGTACTTC. This sequence encodes CASRPLSYEQYF.

The rearrangement joins TRBV27 to TRBJ2-7; 9 bases are shared with TRBD2. This CDR3 has 13 residues. V shed 3 bases, J shed 5 bases, and the junction held 2 bases outside the gene matches. Germline V gives CDR1 MNHEY, CDR2 SMNVEV (reference sequence). The CDR3 nucleotides are TGTGCCAGCAGTTTCCTAGCGGGAAACGAGCAGTACTTC. This gives the protein CASSFLAGNEQYF.

This clone was counted a single time. The chain's CDR3 is CASSLDKSGANVLTF. CDR3 in DNA: TGTGCCAGCAGCTTGGATAAGTCTGGGGCCAACGTCCTGACTTTC. The chain recombines TRBV5-4 with TRBJ2-6; D unresolved. The germline CDR1 and CDR2 sequences are SGHNT and YYREEE (reference sequence). This CDR3 spans 15 amino acids. The ends were cut back, 0 bases at V and 1 base at J, with 5 bases in the middle.

This clone was observed a single time. The rearrangement links TRBV9 to TRBJ2-2, with 12 positions matching TRBD1. The CDR3 is 17 residues long. CDR1 is SGDLS, CDR2 YYNGEE, per germline. The junction had 4 bases not matched to a gene; V was cut back by 0 bases and J by 4 bases. The CDR3 loop is CASSVGDRGLRTGELFF. Here the CDR3 DNA reads TGTGCCAGCAGCGTAGGGGACAGGGGGCTGCGCACCGGGGAGCTGTTTTTT.

This clone showed up just once. This rearrangement joins TRBV28 to TRBJ1-6, with D perhaps matching TRBD1 (5 bases). The CDR3 has 12 residues. V was cut by 7 bases and J by 10 bases, with 11 bases left in between. Germline CDR1 reads MDHEN; CDR2 reads SYDVKM. CDR3 region: CASNSGNSPLHF. The CDR3 DNA follows: TGTGCCAGCAATTCAGGGAACTCACCCCTCCACTTT.

This clone showed up just once. The rearrangement links TRBV7-6 to TRBJ1-2; D is ambiguous. Trimming took 5 bases from V and 2 from J, leaving 18 bases between them. Per the germline V gene, CDR1 is SGHVS and CDR2 is FNYEAQ. The CDR3 loop spans 16 amino acids. The CDR3 nucleotides read TGTGCCAGCAGCCCCACCGTTAACCTAAACAACTATGGCTACACCTTC. This gives the protein CASSPTVNLNNYGYTF.

This clone was counted only a few times. CDR3 loop: CAISERGNTEAFF. In DNA, the CDR3 is TGTGCCATCAGTGAAAGGGGGAACACTGAAGCTTTCTTT. V gene TRBV10-3 combines with J gene TRBJ1-1; a possible D gene is TRBD1 (5 bases). V was pared by 3 bases and J by 1 base, with 6 bases between. Per germline, CDR1 ENHRY and CDR2 SYGVKD. CDR3 length equals 13 residues.

The chain uses TRBV5-6 and TRBJ1-1; D ambiguous. The germline V and J ends were trimmed by 2 bases and 0 bases, with 8 bases remaining between them. CDR3 length: 14 residues. Germline lookup yields CDR1 SGHDT and CDR2 YYEEEE. The CDR3 bases are TGTGCCAGCAGCTTCCCGGAAATGAACACTGAAGCTTTCTTT. Protein sequence: CASSFPEMNTEAFF.

The rearrangement joins TRBV9 to TRBJ1-3, with a weak D call TRBD1 (5 bases). The CDR3 has 16 residues. Trimming stripped 0 bases from V and 0 bases from J, with 10 bases between. Germline lookup yields CDR1 SGDLS and CDR2 YYNGEE. DNA of the CDR3: TGTGCCAGCAGCGTAGACGTGGGGGGCTCTGGAAACACCATATATTTT. Translating it yields CASSVDVGGSGNTIYF.

The CDR3 here is CASSLEVGGYTF. DNA of the CDR3: TGCGCCAGCAGCTTAGAAGTCGGAGGCTACACCTTC. The J gene is TRBJ1-2, the V gene TRBV5-1; no clear D. Germline V gene sequence: CDR1 SGHRS, CDR2 YFSETQ. The CDR3 runs 12 residues. Trimming pared 2 bases from V and 8 bases from J, leaving 10 bases between.

This clone was seen only once. This sequence joins TRBV5-1 and TRBJ2-7; 9 bases are a match to TRBD2. The ends lost 7 bases at V and 7 bases at J; junction bases unmatched: 12. Looked up from germline, CDR1 is SGHRS and CDR2 is YFSETQ. This CDR3 contains 14 residues. The CDR3 coding sequence is TGCGCCAGCGGGAGGGCTAGCGGGGCCAAGGAGCAGTACTTC. This codes for CASGRASGAKEQYF.

The genes are TRBV5-4 and TRBJ2-2; 8 bases map to TRBD2. V lost 0 bases to trimming and J lost 0 bases; unmatched junction nucleotides: 7. This CDR3 contains 18 residues. The germline CDR1 and CDR2 sequences are SGHNT and YYREEE (reference sequence). The CDR3 reads CASSLVWLAGTNTGELFF. CDR3 nucleotides: TGTGCCAGCAGCTTGGTGTGGCTAGCGGGTACGAACACCGGGGAGCTGTTTTTT.

V and J are TRBV7-9 and TRBJ1-4, with D hard to call. Germline V gene lookup returns CDR1 SEHNR and CDR2 FQNEAQ (reference sequence). The CDR3 contains 12 residues. V was trimmed by 5 bases and J by 7 bases, leaving 8 bases between them. DNA of the CDR3: TGTGCCAGCAGCATGTCCAGTGAAAAACTGTTTTTT. It codes for CASSMSSEKLFF.